One sample yielded the 6 T cell receptor beta chains listed below, sequenced in a study of memory CD8 T cells in hepatitis C reinfection. Time point in this sample: late/post reinfection, 12 to 24 weeks after detection. TCR sequencing was done directly ex vivo on sorted cells, without expansion in vitro. Only in-frame clones appear in the TCRdb table, and some are missing; sequencing was by immunoSEQ multiplex PCR. The data contain approximately 46,000 clones, 75% to 90% of them singletons. Sample: naive CD8+ T cells sorted from blood. The source of these receptors is a man aged 18 to 35 with hepatitis C virus infection.

The chain uses TRBV7-9 and TRBJ2-5; D is unclear. The CDR3 has 14 residues. The germline V gene has CDR1 SEHNR and CDR2 FQNEAQ (reference sequence). The V end lost 1 base, the J end lost 0 bases, and 6 bases lay between the germline ends. The CDR3 loop is CASSLVEYQETQYF. The CDR3 DNA sequence: TGTGCCAGCAGCTTAGTCGAGTACCAAGAGACCCAGTACTTC.

The rearrangement uses TRBV7-9 and TRBJ2-3, with D possibly being TRBD1 (5 bases). V shed 1 base and J shed 6 bases, with 14 bases lying between them. This CDR3 is 15 amino acids long. Germline CDR1 and CDR2: SEHNR and FQNEAQ (reference sequence). DNA for the CDR3: TGTGCCAGCAGCTTAGGAGCTCTGCGACAGGATACGCAGTATTTT. As protein: CASSLGALRQDTQYF.

The chain recombines TRBV7-8 with TRBJ1-6, with a possible D match to TRBD1 (5 bases). V was trimmed by 5 bases and J by 9 bases, leaving 14 bases between them. Germline V gives CDR1 SGHVS, CDR2 FQNEAQ. This CDR3 has 14 amino acids. The CDR3 sequence: CASSPLDQGSPLHF. Written as DNA, the CDR3 is TGTGCCAGCAGCCCCCTCGATCAGGGTTCACCCCTCCACTTT.

This rearrangement joins TRBV4-1 to TRBJ2-1; possibly TRBD2 for D (6 bases). The CDR3 runs 14 residues. The V end was cut by 4 bases, the J end by 3 bases, with 10 bases between. Germline CDR1 MGHRA, CDR2 YSYEKL. The CDR3 region is CASSPRDFYNEQFF. The CDR3 DNA sequence: TGCGCCAGCAGCCCCCGGGACTTCTACAATGAGCAGTTCTTC.

The table lists this clone with a few counts. The chain recombines TRBV27 with TRBJ1-1; unclear D gene. The CDR3 loop spans 14 amino acids. Per germline, CDR1 MNHEY and CDR2 SMNVEV (reference sequence). With 4 bases removed from V and 1 base from J, the gap between germline ends came to 10 bases. The CDR3 loop is CASSSEQRNTEAFF. In DNA form, the CDR3 reads TGTGCCAGCAGTTCGGAACAGAGGAACACTGAAGCTTTCTTT.

This rearrangement joins TRBV5-4 to TRBJ2-2; no firm D call. The CDR3 runs to 14 residues. The germline CDR1 and CDR2 sequences are SGHNT and YYREEE (reference sequence). V lost 0 bases and J lost 6, with 9 bases in between. CDR3 loop: CASSLGFGAGELFF. The CDR3 DNA reads as TGTGCCAGCAGCTTGGGATTTGGAGCCGGGGAGCTGTTTTTT.